A single sample is the source of the 2 T cell receptor beta chains below, sequenced in a study of blood T cells in healthy people across ages. Then a second PCR, running about 7 to 11 cycles, was carried out with a sample-barcoded 5' primer and a J-beta primer mix. TCRdb reprocessed the 5' RACE reads via MiXCR and lists one record per CDR3 protein. The sample contains approximately 1,000,000 distinct CDR3 sequences, around two fifths of which appear only once. Sequenced: blood. Receptors were obtained from a man aged 18 to 35 in good health.

The gene calls are TRBV18 and TRBJ1-1, with D hard to call. The germline V gene encodes CDR1 KGHSH and CDR2 LQKENI. This CDR3 comprises 15 residues. Trimming pared 3 bases from V and 1 base from J, leaving 12 bases between. CDR3 region: CASSPPVGANTEAFF. The CDR3 DNA reads as TGTGCCAGCTCACCCCCGGTAGGAGCGAACACTGAAGCTTTCTTT.

The J gene is TRBJ1-1, the V gene TRBV7-2; possible D gene TRBD1, 5 bases. V was cut by 8 bases and J by 3 bases, with 13 bases left in between. From germline, CDR1 is SGHTA and CDR2 FQGNSA. CDR3 length: 13 residues. CDR3 DNA sequence: TGTGCCAGCCCAGGGACTCACTACACTGAAGCTTTCTTT. It specifies CASPGTHYTEAFF.